A selection of T cell receptor beta chains follows, all from one sample in a study of regulatory T cells in long-lasting Graves disease. In TCRdb, the multiplex PCR reads were re-called with MiXCR into one record per CDR3 protein. This sample carries under 500,000 distinct CDR3 sequences, about 16% of them seen once, and the ten largest clones take around a tenth. A further study also used this sample, focusing on T cells in Graves' hyperthyroidism and ophthalmopathy.

The sequences come from peripheral blood mononuclear cells (PBMCs), collected at new diagnosis, from a patient treated with antithyroid drugs. The receptors were gathered from a woman in her thirties with Graves disease. The CDR3 runs from the conserved cysteine through the conserved F or W. D genes are given only for firm matches. Clone size is stated in some rows and not others, as once, few, many or a class when expanded.

>TRBV18|many|TRBJ2-7|TRBD2
CASSPNSGSSYEQYF
TGTGCCAGCTCACCAAATAGCGGGAGTTCCTACGAGCAGTACTTC
>TRBV2|many|TRBJ2-3|.
CASSVGTTTDTQYF
TGTGCCAGCAGTGTGGGCACAACCACAGATACGCAGTATTTT
>TRBV20-1|many|TRBJ2-6|TRBD2
CSARYGTSGRSGANVLTF
TGCAGTGCTAGATACGGGACTAGCGGGAGGTCTGGGGCCAACGTCCTGACTTTC
>TRBV19|few|TRBJ1-5|TRBD1
CASSILNRGTLKPQHF
TGTGCCAGTAGTATTCTGAACAGGGGGACCTTAAAGCCCCAGCATTTT
>TRBV27|few|TRBJ1-2|.
CASSLSFPAGYGYTF
TGTGCCAGCAGTTTATCTTTTCCGGCCGGGTATGGCTACACCTTC
>TRBV7-8|many|TRBJ1-5|.
CASSLFELAGGQPQHF
TGTGCCAGCAGCTTATTTGAGTTAGCGGGTGGTCAGCCCCAGCATTTT
>TRBV7-9|few|TRBJ2-2|.
CASSLPSRHGTGELFF
TGTGCCAGCAGCTTACCGTCCAGGCATGGGACCGGGGAGCTGTTTTTT
>TRBV20-1|.|TRBJ2-1|.
CSAPALEQFF
TGCAGTGCTCCCGCGCTAGAGCAGTTCTTC
>TRBV5-1|.|TRBJ2-6|.
CASGPGSSGANVLTF
TGCGCCAGCGGACCCGGGTCTTCTGGGGCCAACGTCCTGACTTTC
>TRBV28|many|TRBJ2-2|TRBD2
CASSVNQGLGAGELFF
TGTGCCAGCAGTGTAAATCAGGGACTAGGGGCCGGGGAGCTGTTTTTT
>TRBV6-2/TRBV6-3|few|TRBJ2-1|.
CASSYSQPEGYNEQFF
TGTGCCAGCAGTTACTCCCAGCCTGAGGGCTACAATGAGCAGTTCTTC
>TRBV27|many|TRBJ2-3|TRBD2
CASSPLGLAGPSTDTQYF
TGTGCCAGCAGCCCCCTCGGACTAGCGGGACCTAGCACAGATACGCAGTATTTT
>TRBV28|many|TRBJ2-7|TRBD2
CASSRRASGRAEQYF
TGTGCCAGCAGTCGGAGAGCTAGCGGGAGGGCTGAGCAGTACTTC
>TRBV27|many|TRBJ2-1|TRBD2
CASSFELAGSGSYNEQFF
TGTGCCAGCAGTTTTGAACTAGCGGGCTCGGGTTCCTACAATGAGCAGTTCTTC
>TRBV12-3/TRBV12-4|.|TRBJ2-7|TRBD1
CASSFIGQAQQYF
TGTGCCAGCAGTTTCATAGGACAGGCACAGCAGTACTTC
>TRBV2|many|TRBJ2-3|.
CASSTRRGYYPWKDTQYF
TGTGCCAGCAGCACTCGGCGAGGGTACTACCCGTGGAAAGATACGCAGTATTTT
>TRBV29-1|.|TRBJ2-6|.
CSVGISGANVLTF
TGCAGCGTCGGGATCTCTGGGGCCAACGTCCTGACTTTC
>TRBV28|few|TRBJ1-1|.
CASNPREGVTEAFF
TGTGCCAGCAACCCGAGAGAGGGGGTCACTGAAGCTTTCTTT
>TRBV20-1|.|TRBJ2-5|TRBD2
CSANLLASVDETQYF
TGCAGTGCCAATTTACTAGCGTCAGTTGACGAGACCCAGTACTTC